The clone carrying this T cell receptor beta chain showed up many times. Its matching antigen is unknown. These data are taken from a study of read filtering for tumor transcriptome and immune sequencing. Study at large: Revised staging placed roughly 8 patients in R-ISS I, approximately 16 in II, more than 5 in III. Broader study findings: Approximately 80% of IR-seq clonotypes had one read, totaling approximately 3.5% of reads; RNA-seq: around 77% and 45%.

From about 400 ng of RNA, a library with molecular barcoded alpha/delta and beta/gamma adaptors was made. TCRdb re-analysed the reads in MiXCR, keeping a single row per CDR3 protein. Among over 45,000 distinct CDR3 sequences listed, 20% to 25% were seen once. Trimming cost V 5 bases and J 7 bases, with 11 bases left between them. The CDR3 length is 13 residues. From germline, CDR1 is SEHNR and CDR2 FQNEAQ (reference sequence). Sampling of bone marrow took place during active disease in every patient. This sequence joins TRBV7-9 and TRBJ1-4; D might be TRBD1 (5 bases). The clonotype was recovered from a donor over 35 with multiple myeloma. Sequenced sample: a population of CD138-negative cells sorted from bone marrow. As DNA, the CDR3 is TGTGCCAGCAGCCTCGGCGGGGGTGAAAAACTGTTTTTT. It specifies CASSLGGGEKLFF.